This TCR beta chain stems from a study of T cell repertoires in cytomegalovirus infection. Study overall: Based on public TCR beta signatures, there were indications of CMV infection and of a matching HLA type. Study-wide points: Pooled public TCR beta family frequency picked out CMV carriers with the relevant HLA. HLA-C-restricted CMV clonotypes gave the most frequent clonotype in two of eight donors.

In regard to this clonotype: Antigen unknown.

MiXCR, run by TCRdb on the reads, gives a single entry per CDR3 protein. The sample has about 490,000 distinct CDR3 sequences; 15% to 20% are singletons. The CDR3 has 16 residues. Germline V lookup: CDR1 SGHRS, CDR2 YFSETQ. V shed 5 bases, J shed 4 bases, and the junction held 10 bases outside the gene matches. This clonotype was obtained from a human donor in good health (CMV status not recorded). Some clones in this sample may be carry-over from other donors' samples. The sequencing input was CD8+ T cells from PBMCs. This chain uses TRBV5-1 with TRBJ2-1, with 9 nucleotides matching TRBD2. This CDR3 is CASSFSGSLAYNEQFF. The CDR3 DNA follows: TGCGCCAGCAGTTTTAGCGGGAGCCTAGCTTACAATGAGCAGTTCTTC.